These 16 T cell receptor beta chains were sequenced from one sample in a study of control samples from healthy donors and cancer patients. Assay: immunoSEQ multiplex PCR; the TCRdb copy retains only in-frame clones and omits some. The table lists tens of thousands of clones, 65% to 85% of them singletons, with around 35% in the top ten. The source material was PBMCs. The origin of the receptors is a man aged 65-85 years with lung cancer.

The chain joins TRBV4-3 to TRBJ2-7; tentative D call: TRBD2 (6 bases). Per germline, CDR1 LGHNA and CDR2 YSLEER. The CDR3 has 13 residues. With 4 bases removed from V and 8 bases from J, the gap between germline ends came to 15 bases. CDR3 sequence reads: CASSPNDGSQQYF. The CDR3 coding sequence is TGCGCCAGCAGCCCTAACGACGGGAGCCAGCAGTACTTC.

This clone was picked up a small number of times. The V call is TRBV6-6, the J call TRBJ1-2; D is unresolved. This CDR3 contains 12 residues. V lost 2 bases and J 6 bases, leaving 7 bases between the germline ends. Germline V lookup: CDR1 MNHNY, CDR2 SVGAGI (reference sequence). The chain's CDR3 is CASSYGADGYTF. The CDR3 coding sequence is TGTGCCAGCAGTTACGGCGCGGATGGCTACACCTTC.

This clone was counted between two and nine times. The rearrangement joins TRBV4-3 to TRBJ2-2; TRBD2 matches 11 bases. The CDR3 sequence is 16 residues long. V was pared by 5 bases and J by 4 bases, with 6 bases of the junction left unmatched. Germline-derived CDR1 and CDR2 are LGHNA and YSLEER. In DNA, the CDR3 is TGCGCCAGCAGCGCTAGCGGGGGGCCCTTCACCGGGGAGCTGTTTTTT. Its translation is CASSASGGPFTGELFF.

The V call is TRBV7-9, the J call TRBJ2-2; possible D gene TRBD1, 6 bases. This CDR3 region has 19 residues. The ends were cut back, 4 bases at V and 7 bases at J, with 28 bases in the middle. Germline V CDR1 and CDR2: SEHNR, FQNEAQ (reference sequence). CDR3 residues: CASSSFPPVTGPPVGELFF. CDR3 sequence (DNA): TGTGCCAGCAGCTCTTTCCCTCCTGTGACAGGCCCCCCTGTCGGGGAGCTGTTTTTT.

The chain uses TRBV19 and TRBJ2-1; D may be TRBD1 or TRBD2 (5 bases each). This CDR3 region has 13 residues. Germline CDR1 and CDR2: LNHDA and SQIVND (reference sequence). V lost 5 bases and J 9 bases, leaving 14 bases between the germline ends. CDR3 sequence: CASSLIMGTEQFF. CDR3 coding DNA: TGTGCCAGTAGTCTTATCATGGGGACTGAGCAGTTCTTC.

This sequence joins TRBV10-2 and TRBJ2-7, with D hard to call. Germline CDR1 WSHSY, CDR2 SAAADI. The CDR3 has 16 amino acids. Trimming took off 2 bases at V and 2 bases at J, with 16 bases between the two ends. For the CDR3, the DNA is TGCGCCAGCAGTGAGCAAAAAACAAGAATGCCCTACGAGCAGTACTTC. It translates to CASSEQKTRMPYEQYF.

The sample holds one count of this clone. The chain combines TRBV29-1 with TRBJ2-7; possible D gene TRBD2, 5 bases. There are 12 residues in the CDR3. Germline V gives CDR1 SQVTM, CDR2 ANQGSEA. V dropped 7 bases and J dropped 4 bases, with 14 bases sitting between them. CDR3: CSGGASLYEQYF. For the CDR3, the DNA is TGCAGCGGCGGTGCTAGCCTGTACGAGCAGTACTTC.

V and J are TRBV7-2 and TRBJ1-1; D is ambiguous. Trimming took off 5 bases at V and 1 base at J, with 11 bases between the two ends. Looked up from germline, CDR1 is SGHTA and CDR2 is FQGNSA. This CDR3 has 14 amino acids. The chain's CDR3 is CASSPFKENTEAFF. The CDR3 bases are TGTGCCAGCAGCCCCTTTAAGGAGAACACTGAAGCTTTCTTT.

The chain has TRBV6-5 and TRBJ2-1; 9 bases map to TRBD1. CDR3 length: 15 amino acids. Trimming at V came to 4 bases and at J to 2 bases, leaving 3 bases not matched to a gene. CDR1 and CDR2 from the germline V gene are MNHEY and SVGAGI. The CDR3, as DNA: TGTGCCAGCAGTTCCCGGACAGGGGCCTACAATGAGCAGTTCTTC. Protein: CASSSRTGAYNEQFF.

This rearrangement joins TRBV27 to TRBJ1-2, with 12 positions matching TRBD1. V trimming: 8 bases; J trimming: 1 base; junction bases outside the gene matches: 8. The CDR3 is 16 amino acids. Germline V gene sequence: CDR1 MNHEY, CDR2 SMNVEV (reference sequence). CDR3 amino acids: CASGTGQGAGNYGYTF. The DNA for the CDR3 is TGTGCCAGCGGAACGGGACAGGGGGCGGGTAACTATGGCTACACCTTC.

The chain is built from TRBV24-1 and TRBJ1-2; D uncertain. Germline CDR1 reads KGHDR; CDR2 reads SFDVKD. V was pared by 3 bases and J by 2 bases, with 9 bases between. The length of the CDR3 is 14 residues. CDR3 bases: TGTGCCACCAGTGATGTACAGAAAAACTATGGCTACACCTTC. It codes for CATSDVQKNYGYTF.

The sample holds one count of this clone. This chain links TRBV6-1 with TRBJ2-3; 8 bases agree with TRBD2. V was clipped by 3 bases and J by 4 bases; unmatched bases: 9. CDR1 and CDR2 from the germline V gene are MNHNS and SASEGT. The CDR3 consists of 16 residues. In nucleotides, the CDR3 is TGTGCCAGCAGTGATCCTCGGGGGGGGCCAGCAGATACGCAGTATTTT. Protein sequence: CASSDPRGGPADTQYF.

The chain recombines TRBV21-1 with TRBJ2-2; no check of the table's D call, TRBD1, against the DNA was made. TRBV21-1 is a known pseudogene. The CDR3 sequence is 18 residues long. CDR3 loop: CASRESYLNGTGAGELFF. CDR3 sequence (DNA): TGTGCCAGCAGAGAATCCTACCTTAACGGGACAGGGGCCGGGGAGCTGTTTTTT.

CDR3 in DNA: TGTGCCAGCAGCAGCGGGGGTAACATTCAGTACTTC. Its protein product is CASSSGGNIQYF. This rearrangement joins TRBV9 to TRBJ2-4; 8 bases map to TRBD2. Per the germline V gene, CDR1 is SGDLS and CDR2 is YYNGEE. With V trimmed by 4 bases and J by 7 bases, 1 base remained unmatched. CDR3 size: 12 residues.

The table lists this clone with a few counts. This chain uses TRBV6-6 with TRBJ2-4; TRBD1 is a possible D gene (5 bases). Germline V CDR1 and CDR2: MNHNY, SVGAGI (reference sequence). Trimming took off 4 bases at V and 2 bases at J, with 12 bases between the two ends. This CDR3 spans 15 amino acids. The CDR3 DNA follows: TGTGCCAGCAGTTCAACAGGAAAATCCAAAAACATTCAGTACTTC. It yields the protein CASSSTGKSKNIQYF.

J is TRBJ2-7 and V is TRBV7-2; D may correspond to TRBD1 or TRBD2 (7 bases each). CDR1 and CDR2 (germline): SGHTA, FQGNSA. The V and J ends lost 5 bases and 2 bases respectively, with 16 bases between them. The CDR3 length is 15 residues. The CDR3 bases are TGTGCCAGCAGCCCGCAGGGGGGGATAGCCTACGAGCAGTACTTC. This gives the protein CASSPQGGIAYEQYF.